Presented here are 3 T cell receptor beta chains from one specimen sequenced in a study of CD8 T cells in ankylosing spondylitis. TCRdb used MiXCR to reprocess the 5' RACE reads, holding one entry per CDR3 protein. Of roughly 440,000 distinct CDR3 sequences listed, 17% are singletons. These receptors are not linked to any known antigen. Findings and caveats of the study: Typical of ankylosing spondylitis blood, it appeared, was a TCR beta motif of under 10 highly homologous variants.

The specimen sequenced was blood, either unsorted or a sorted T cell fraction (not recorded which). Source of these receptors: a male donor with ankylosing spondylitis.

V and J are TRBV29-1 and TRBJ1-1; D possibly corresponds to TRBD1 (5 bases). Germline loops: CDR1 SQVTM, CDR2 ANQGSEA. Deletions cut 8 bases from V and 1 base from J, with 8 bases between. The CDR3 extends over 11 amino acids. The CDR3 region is CSTDKNTEAFF. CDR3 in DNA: TGCAGCACGGACAAGAACACTGAAGCTTTCTTT.

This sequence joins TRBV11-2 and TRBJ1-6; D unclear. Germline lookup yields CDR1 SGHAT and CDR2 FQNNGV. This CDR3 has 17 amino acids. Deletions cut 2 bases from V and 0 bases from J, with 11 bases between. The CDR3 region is CASSLRPKGSYNSPLHF. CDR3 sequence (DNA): TGTGCCAGCAGCTTACGGCCAAAAGGCTCCTATAATTCACCCCTCCACTTT.

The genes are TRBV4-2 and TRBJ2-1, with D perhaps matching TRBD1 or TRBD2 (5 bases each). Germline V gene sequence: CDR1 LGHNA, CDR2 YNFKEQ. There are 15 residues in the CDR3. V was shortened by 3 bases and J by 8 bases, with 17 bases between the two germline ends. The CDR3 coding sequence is TGTGCCAGCAGCCACCCAGCGGCTAAGGGGTATGAGCAGTTCTTC. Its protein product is CASSHPAAKGYEQFF.